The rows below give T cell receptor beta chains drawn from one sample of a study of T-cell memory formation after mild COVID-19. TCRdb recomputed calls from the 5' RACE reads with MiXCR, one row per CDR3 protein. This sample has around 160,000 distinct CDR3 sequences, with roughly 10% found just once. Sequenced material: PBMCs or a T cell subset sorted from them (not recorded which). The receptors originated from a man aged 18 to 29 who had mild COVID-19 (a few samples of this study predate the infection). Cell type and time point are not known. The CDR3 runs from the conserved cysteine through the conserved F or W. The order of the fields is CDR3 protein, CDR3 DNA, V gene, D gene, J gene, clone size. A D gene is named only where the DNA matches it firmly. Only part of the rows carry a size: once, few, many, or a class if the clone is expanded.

CDR3 protein: CASSVNVNQPQHF; CDR3 DNA: TGTGCCAGCAGCGTGAACGTCAATCAGCCCCAGCATTTT; V gene: TRBV7-2; D gene: NA; J gene: TRBJ1-5; clone size: few
CDR3 protein: CASRAPSYEQYF; CDR3 DNA: TGTGCCAGCAGGGCCCCCTCCTACGAGCAGTACTTC; V gene: TRBV6-1; D gene: NA; J gene: TRBJ2-7; clone size: few
CDR3 protein: CSALSGRGEGYTF; CDR3 DNA: TGCAGCGCCCTTTCCGGCAGGGGCGAAGGCTACACCTTC; V gene: TRBV29-1; D gene: NA; J gene: TRBJ1-2; clone size: few
CDR3 protein: CASSLDGIKTEAFF; CDR3 DNA: TGCGCCAGCAGCTTGGACGGCATCAAGACTGAAGCTTTCTTT; V gene: TRBV5-1; D gene: NA; J gene: TRBJ1-1; clone size: many
CDR3 protein: CASSREGINNEQFF; CDR3 DNA: TGTGCCAGCAGCCGCGAAGGGATAAACAATGAGCAGTTCTTC; V gene: TRBV4-2; D gene: NA; J gene: TRBJ2-1; clone size: many
CDR3 protein: CASSLEPEDGELFF; CDR3 DNA: TGCGCCAGCAGCTTGGAACCGGAGGACGGGGAGCTGTTTTTT; V gene: TRBV5-1; D gene: NA; J gene: TRBJ2-2; clone size: NA
CDR3 protein: CASGTSGGAQETQYF; CDR3 DNA: TGTGCCAGCGGAACTAGCGGGGGGGCGCAAGAGACCCAGTACTTC; V gene: TRBV6-6; D gene: TRBD2; J gene: TRBJ2-5; clone size: NA
CDR3 protein: CASSFAVAGVSEKLFF; CDR3 DNA: TGTGCCAGCAGTTTTGCAGTGGCGGGGGTTAGTGAAAAACTGTTTTTT; V gene: TRBV12-3/TRBV12-4; D gene: NA; J gene: TRBJ1-4; clone size: few
CDR3 protein: CASSAHTGGSRTEAFF; CDR3 DNA: TGTGCCAGCAGCGCCCATACAGGAGGTAGTCGCACTGAAGCTTTCTTT; V gene: TRBV9; D gene: NA; J gene: TRBJ1-1; clone size: NA
CDR3 protein: CASRTSSGNTIYF; CDR3 DNA: TGTGCCAGCAGGACCAGCTCTGGAAACACCATATATTTT; V gene: TRBV6-1; D gene: NA; J gene: TRBJ1-3; clone size: few
CDR3 protein: CASTFTGNIQYF; CDR3 DNA: TGTGCCAGCACTTTTACAGGAAACATTCAGTACTTC; V gene: TRBV12-3/TRBV12-4; D gene: NA; J gene: TRBJ2-4; clone size: NA
CDR3 protein: CASSSPGGQWTEAFF; CDR3 DNA: TGTGCCAGCAGTTCCCCAGGGGGGCAGTGGACTGAAGCTTTCTTT; V gene: TRBV12-3/TRBV12-4; D gene: TRBD1; J gene: TRBJ1-1; clone size: NA
CDR3 protein: CASSYSGLTNQPQHF; CDR3 DNA: TGTGCCAGCAGTTACTCGGGACTGACGAATCAGCCCCAGCATTTT; V gene: TRBV6-5; D gene: NA; J gene: TRBJ1-5; clone size: NA
CDR3 protein: CASSLGTGGPREQFF; CDR3 DNA: TGTGCCAGCAGCTTGGGAACGGGGGGGCCACGAGAGCAGTTCTTC; V gene: TRBV5-4; D gene: TRBD2; J gene: TRBJ2-1; clone size: few
CDR3 protein: CASSHDRDGEKLFF; CDR3 DNA: TGCGCCAGCAGCCACGACAGGGATGGTGAAAAACTGTTTTTT; V gene: TRBV5-1; D gene: TRBD1; J gene: TRBJ1-4; clone size: few
CDR3 protein: CASSLYDRANTEAFF; CDR3 DNA: TGTGCCAGCAGCCTCTATGACAGGGCGAACACTGAAGCTTTCTTT; V gene: TRBV5-6; D gene: TRBD1; J gene: TRBJ1-1; clone size: few
CDR3 protein: CSARLPTSTDTQYF; CDR3 DNA: TGCAGTGCTCGCCTCCCGACTAGCACAGATACGCAGTATTTT; V gene: TRBV20-1; D gene: NA; J gene: TRBJ2-3; clone size: NA
CDR3 protein: CASSLRISYEQYF; CDR3 DNA: TGTGCCAGCAGTTTGCGGATATCCTACGAGCAGTACTTC; V gene: TRBV27; D gene: NA; J gene: TRBJ2-7; clone size: many
CDR3 protein: CASSVAVNTGELFF; CDR3 DNA: TGTGCCAGCAGCGTAGCAGTGAACACCGGGGAGCTGTTTTTT; V gene: TRBV9; D gene: NA; J gene: TRBJ2-2; clone size: few
CDR3 protein: CASSLDRRADTQYF; CDR3 DNA: TGTGCCAGCAGCTTGGACAGAAGGGCGGATACGCAGTATTTT; V gene: TRBV5-6; D gene: NA; J gene: TRBJ2-3; clone size: NA
CDR3 protein: CSAGQVYGYTF; CDR3 DNA: TGCAGTGCCGGACAGGTCTATGGCTACACCTTC; V gene: TRBV20-1; D gene: TRBD1; J gene: TRBJ1-2; clone size: NA
CDR3 protein: CASSWAPGVTYNEQFF; CDR3 DNA: TGCGCCAGCAGCTGGGCCCCAGGGGTAACCTACAATGAGCAGTTCTTC; V gene: TRBV5-1; D gene: NA; J gene: TRBJ2-1; clone size: NA
CDR3 protein: CASSTTWGDGYTF; CDR3 DNA: TGTGCCAGCAGCACTACCTGGGGGGATGGCTACACCTTC; V gene: TRBV7-2; D gene: NA; J gene: TRBJ1-2; clone size: NA
CDR3 protein: CSARQTGAMNTEAFF; CDR3 DNA: TGCAGTGCTAGACAAACAGGGGCTATGAACACTGAAGCTTTCTTT; V gene: TRBV20-1; D gene: TRBD1; J gene: TRBJ1-1; clone size: few
CDR3 protein: CASRTRLQGLYNEQFF; CDR3 DNA: TGTGCCAGCAGGACAAGGCTACAGGGCCTCTACAATGAGCAGTTCTTC; V gene: TRBV6-5; D gene: NA; J gene: TRBJ2-1; clone size: few
CDR3 protein: CASSLTGTTQETQYF; CDR3 DNA: TGTGCCAGCAGCTTAACGGGGACTACCCAAGAGACCCAGTACTTC; V gene: TRBV7-3; D gene: TRBD2; J gene: TRBJ2-5; clone size: NA
CDR3 protein: CASSQESLAVNEQFF; CDR3 DNA: TGTGCCAGCAGCCAAGAGAGTCTAGCGGTGAATGAGCAGTTCTTC; V gene: TRBV3-1; D gene: TRBD2; J gene: TRBJ2-1; clone size: NA
CDR3 protein: CASSLDSNTYNEQFF; CDR3 DNA: TGTGCCAGCAGCTTAGACAGTAATACCTACAATGAGCAGTTCTTC; V gene: TRBV7-2; D gene: NA; J gene: TRBJ2-1; clone size: few
CDR3 protein: CASSLFGENTQYF; CDR3 DNA: TGCGCCAGCAGCTTGTTCGGGGAAAATACGCAGTATTTT; V gene: TRBV5-1; D gene: NA; J gene: TRBJ2-3; clone size: NA
CDR3 protein: CASSPLTGFNTGELFF; CDR3 DNA: TGTGCCAGCAGCCCCTTGACAGGGTTCAACACCGGGGAGCTGTTTTTT; V gene: TRBV11-3; D gene: TRBD1; J gene: TRBJ2-2; clone size: NA
CDR3 protein: CASSLASGGELFF; CDR3 DNA: TGTGCCAGCAGCTTAGCCAGTGGCGGGGAGCTGTTTTTT; V gene: TRBV7-2; D gene: NA; J gene: TRBJ2-2; clone size: NA
CDR3 protein: CASSSRTGSNEKLFF; CDR3 DNA: TGTGCCAGCAGCTCCCGGACAGGGAGTAATGAAAAACTGTTTTTT; V gene: TRBV9; D gene: TRBD1; J gene: TRBJ1-4; clone size: few
CDR3 protein: CSGAGGDLNTEAFF; CDR3 DNA: TGCAGTGGCGCGGGGGGGGACTTGAACACTGAAGCTTTCTTT; V gene: TRBV20-1; D gene: NA; J gene: TRBJ1-1; clone size: NA
CDR3 protein: CASSRWPTGELFF; CDR3 DNA: TGTGCCAGCAGCCGTTGGCCGACCGGGGAGCTGTTTTTT; V gene: TRBV7-2; D gene: NA; J gene: TRBJ2-2; clone size: NA
CDR3 protein: CASSVRGTSYEQYF; CDR3 DNA: TGTGCCAGCAGCGTACGGGGGACGTCCTACGAGCAGTACTTC; V gene: TRBV14; D gene: NA; J gene: TRBJ2-7; clone size: few
CDR3 protein: CASSISTEAFF; CDR3 DNA: TGTGCCAGCTCAATATCCACTGAAGCTTTCTTT; V gene: TRBV7-9; D gene: NA; J gene: TRBJ1-1; clone size: NA
CDR3 protein: CASSEGVHQGVAQYF; CDR3 DNA: TGCGCCAGCAGTGAGGGGGTGCACCAAGGAGTGGCCCAGTACTTC; V gene: TRBV10-2; D gene: NA; J gene: TRBJ2-5; clone size: few
CDR3 protein: CSARPTRGSAWNEQFF; CDR3 DNA: TGCAGTGCTAGACCCACTAGGGGCTCGGCATGGAATGAGCAGTTCTTC; V gene: TRBV20-1; D gene: NA; J gene: TRBJ2-1; clone size: NA
CDR3 protein: CASSDTRGGARDTQYF; CDR3 DNA: TGTGCCAGCAGCGACACTCGCGGGGGGGCCAGGGATACGCAGTATTTT; V gene: TRBV7-2; D gene: TRBD2; J gene: TRBJ2-3; clone size: few
CDR3 protein: CASSQRGPLSTDTQYF; CDR3 DNA: TGTGCCAGCAGCCAAAGAGGCCCCCTTAGCACAGATACGCAGTATTTT; V gene: TRBV7-2; D gene: NA; J gene: TRBJ2-3; clone size: few
CDR3 protein: CSARDPGNTEAFF; CDR3 DNA: TGCAGTGCTAGAGATCCAGGGAACACTGAAGCTTTCTTT; V gene: TRBV20-1; D gene: NA; J gene: TRBJ1-1; clone size: few
CDR3 protein: CASSLGQGEGSTKYGYTF; CDR3 DNA: TGCGCCAGCAGCCTGGGACAGGGGGAAGGATCAACTAAGTATGGCTACACCTTC; V gene: TRBV5-1; D gene: TRBD1; J gene: TRBJ1-2; clone size: few
CDR3 protein: CASSPAGSSTDTQYF; CDR3 DNA: TGTGCCAGCAGCCCCGCTGGCAGTAGCACAGATACGCAGTATTTT; V gene: TRBV25-1; D gene: NA; J gene: TRBJ2-3; clone size: few
CDR3 protein: CASSARGGPNTGELFF; CDR3 DNA: TGTGCCAGTAGTGCCCGCGGGGGGCCGAACACCGGGGAGCTGTTTTTT; V gene: TRBV19; D gene: TRBD2; J gene: TRBJ2-2; clone size: NA
CDR3 protein: CASSPMDGGFEQYF; CDR3 DNA: TGTGCCAGCTCACCAATGGATGGGGGATTCGAGCAGTACTTC; V gene: TRBV18; D gene: NA; J gene: TRBJ2-7; clone size: NA
CDR3 protein: CASSKGRGGQPQHF; CDR3 DNA: TGTGCCAGCAGCAAAGGTAGAGGGGGTCAGCCCCAGCATTTT; V gene: TRBV21-1; D gene: NA; J gene: TRBJ1-5; clone size: NA
CDR3 protein: CASSAPGHLDTQYF; CDR3 DNA: TGTGCCAGCAGCGCTCCGGGACACCTAGATACGCAGTATTTT; V gene: TRBV7-2; D gene: NA; J gene: TRBJ2-3; clone size: NA
CDR3 protein: CASSYSLFLGTDTQYF; CDR3 DNA: TGTGCCAGCAGCTACTCGTTATTTTTAGGAACAGATACGCAGTATTTT; V gene: TRBV6-2/TRBV6-3; D gene: NA; J gene: TRBJ2-3; clone size: NA
CDR3 protein: CSVGQGAGNQPQHF; CDR3 DNA: TGCAGCGTCGGCCAGGGGGCAGGCAATCAGCCCCAGCATTTT; V gene: TRBV29-1; D gene: TRBD1; J gene: TRBJ1-5; clone size: few
CDR3 protein: CAISGLAGAVTQYF; CDR3 DNA: TGTGCCATCAGTGGTCTAGCGGGGGCTGTGACCCAGTACTTC; V gene: TRBV10-3; D gene: TRBD2; J gene: TRBJ2-5; clone size: NA
CDR3 protein: CASRRAVVATNEKLFF; CDR3 DNA: TGCGCCAGCAGAAGGGCAGTCGTTGCAACTAATGAAAAACTGTTTTTT; V gene: TRBV10-1; D gene: NA; J gene: TRBJ1-4; clone size: few
CDR3 protein: CASSPMVPGPYNSPLHF; CDR3 DNA: TGTGCCAGCAGCCCGATGGTGCCAGGCCCCTATAATTCACCCCTCCACTTT; V gene: TRBV5-4; D gene: NA; J gene: TRBJ1-6; clone size: many
CDR3 protein: CASNLLARGEQYF; CDR3 DNA: TGTGCCAGCAATTTACTAGCTCGTGGTGAGCAGTACTTC; V gene: TRBV2; D gene: NA; J gene: TRBJ2-7; clone size: NA
CDR3 protein: CASSSGTVNSGNTIYF; CDR3 DNA: TGTGCCAGCAGCAGTGGGACAGTGAACTCTGGAAACACCATATATTTT; V gene: TRBV7-2; D gene: TRBD1; J gene: TRBJ1-3; clone size: many
CDR3 protein: CASSVASGGLDIQYF; CDR3 DNA: TGTGCCAGCAGCGTAGCTTCCGGGGGCCTGGACATTCAGTACTTC; V gene: TRBV9; D gene: NA; J gene: TRBJ2-4; clone size: many
CDR3 protein: CASTWVGNSPLHF; CDR3 DNA: TGTGCCAGCACCTGGGTTGGGAATTCACCCCTCCACTTT; V gene: TRBV2; D gene: NA; J gene: TRBJ1-6; clone size: NA
CDR3 protein: CASSLGPGWASSYNEQFF; CDR3 DNA: TGTGCCAGCAGCTTAGGCCCGGGCTGGGCCAGCTCCTACAATGAGCAGTTCTTC; V gene: TRBV13; D gene: NA; J gene: TRBJ2-1; clone size: NA
CDR3 protein: CASSLGLAGAETQYF; CDR3 DNA: TGTGCCAGCAGCTTAGGACTAGCGGGGGCAGAGACCCAGTACTTC; V gene: TRBV7-2; D gene: TRBD2; J gene: TRBJ2-5; clone size: few